Below are 10 T cell receptor beta chains sequenced from a single sample in a study of control samples from healthy donors and cancer patients. Some clones are missing from TCRdb's copy, which holds only in-frame ones; the method was immunoSEQ multiplex PCR. The sample includes around 130,000 clones, about 89% of them seen just once. Sequenced material: blood. These receptors came from a man in his forties or fifties in good health.

The chain links TRBV5-1 to TRBJ2-1, with D perhaps given as TRBD1 or TRBD2 (5 bases each). This CDR3 has 19 amino acids. Germline V CDR1 and CDR2: SGHRS, YFSETQ. Trimming stripped 3 bases from V and 0 bases from J, with 22 bases between. This CDR3 reads CASSWSSSMTGHSYNEQFF. The CDR3 DNA reads TGCGCCAGCAGCTGGTCCTCCTCTATGACGGGGCACTCCTACAATGAGCAGTTCTTC. Combining the CDR3 with reference TRBV5-1 and TRBJ2-1 gives the whole variable domain KAGVTQTPRYLIKTRGQQVTLSCSPISGHRSVSWYQQTPGQGLQFLFEYFSETQRNKGNFPGRFSGRQFSNSRSEMNVSTLELGDSALYLCASSWSSSMTGHSYNEQFFGPGTRLTVL.

The sample holds one count of this clone. The chain couples TRBV6-5 to TRBJ2-1; 9 bases align to TRBD2. Trimming took 2 bases from V and 6 from J; bases not matched to a gene: 2. The CDR3 extends over 14 amino acids. The germline gives CDR1 MNHEY, CDR2 SVGAGI. In DNA form, the CDR3 reads TGTGCCAGCAGTTACGCGACTAGCGGCAATGAGCAGTTCTTC. Amino acid sequence: CASSYATSGNEQFF.

The chain recombines TRBV4-2 with TRBJ2-7; D gene uncertain. CDR3 size: 15 residues. Trimming removed 1 base at V and 2 bases at J, with 12 bases between. From germline, CDR1 is LGHNA and CDR2 YNFKEQ. CDR3 region: CASSQAARQPYEQYF. The CDR3 region has the DNA TGTGCCAGCAGCCAAGCCGCCCGGCAGCCCTACGAGCAGTACTTC.

This sequence joins TRBV11-2 and TRBJ2-1; 14 bases line up with TRBD2. V was pared by 5 bases and J by 0 bases, with 3 bases of the junction left unmatched. The CDR3 sequence is 17 residues long. Germline CDR1 reads SGHAT; CDR2 reads FQNNGV. CDR3 bases: TGTGCCAGCAGCCCAGGACTAGCGGGGGGCTCCTACAATGAGCAGTTCTTC. Its protein is CASSPGLAGGSYNEQFF.

The V gene is TRBV27, the J gene TRBJ1-6; maybe TRBD1 (5 bases). Trimming took off 7 bases at V and 10 bases at J, with 23 bases between the two ends. Germline V lookup: CDR1 MNHEY, CDR2 SMNVEV (reference sequence). The CDR3 is made up of 16 amino acids. Here the CDR3 reads CASKGTQGLGGSPLHF. The CDR3 nucleotides are TGTGCCAGCAAAGGGACTCAGGGACTCGGGGGATCACCCCTCCACTTT.

This chain uses TRBV27 with TRBJ2-6; D uncertain. V lost 5 bases to trimming and J lost 0 bases, with 8 bases between them. The CDR3 length is 15 residues. Germline CDR1 is MNHEY and CDR2 is SMNVEV (reference sequence). Here the CDR3 reads CASSITHSGANVLTF. Here the CDR3 DNA reads TGTGCCAGCAGTATTACCCACTCTGGGGCCAACGTCCTGACTTTC.

As concerns this clone: The same CDR3 also results from other DNA sequences found in this sample. The chain employs TRBV27 and TRBJ1-1, with D possibly being TRBD1 (5 bases). Germline-derived CDR1 and CDR2 are MNHEY and SMNVEV (reference sequence). Between the trimmed V and J ends, which lost 2 bases and 8 bases, there was a span of 12 bases. The CDR3 has 13 amino acids. Here the CDR3 DNA reads TGTGCCAGCAGTTTAAGGCAGGGAGGAGAAGCTTTCTTT. It codes for CASSLRQGGEAFF.

The genes are TRBV7-9 and TRBJ1-2; perhaps TRBD1 as D (5 bases). This CDR3 contains 13 residues. V was shortened by 4 bases and J by 7 bases, with 13 bases between the two germline ends. Per germline, CDR1 SEHNR and CDR2 FQNEAQ (reference sequence). The CDR3 DNA reads TGTGCCAGCAGCTCTAACCCAGGGTTTGGCTACACCTTC. It translates to CASSSNPGFGYTF. Full variable domain (remainder filled in from reference TRBV7-9 and TRBJ1-2): DTGVSQNPRHKITKRGQNVTFRCDPISEHNRLYWYRQTLGQGPEFLTYFQNEAQLEKSRLLSDRFSAERPKGSFSTLEIQRTEQGDSAMYLCASSSNPGFGYTFGSGTRLTVV.

In the case of this clone: One end of the junction fails to match germline, which may point to a read error. The V call is TRBV3-1 (or the pseudogene TRBV3-2), the J call TRBJ2-7; tentative D call: TRBD1 (7 bases). Germline V gene lookup returns CDR1 LGHDT and CDR2 YNNKEL (reference sequence). This CDR3 has 11 residues. CDR3 nucleotides: TGTGCCAGCGGCCAGGGGGGTGAGCAGTACTTC. Its translation: CASGQGGEQYF.

This chain uses TRBV27 with TRBJ1-3; 7 bases fit TRBD1. The V gene's germline CDR1 is MNHEY and CDR2 SMNVEV (reference sequence). J was trimmed by 2 bases and V by 2 bases; bases with no gene match: 3. The CDR3 length is 15 residues. The CDR3 coding sequence is TGTGCCAGCAGTTTACAGGGGGTTCCTGGAAACACCATATATTTT. The encoded protein is CASSLQGVPGNTIYF.